Below, 18 T cell receptor beta chains from the same sample are listed, as sequenced in a study of OX40 agonist ivuxolimab in advanced cancers. Assay: immunoSEQ multiplex PCR; the TCRdb copy retains only in-frame clones and omits some. This sample has about 84,000 clones, with 84% found just once. The sequenced sample was CD4+ or CD8+ T cells sorted from blood, obtained in a trial of the OX40 agonist ivuxolimab. These receptors originate from an adult with an advanced solid tumor such as melanoma, head and neck, liver or kidney cancer.

On this clone: The same CDR3 also results from other DNA sequences found in this sample. The rearrangement links TRBV7-9 to TRBJ1-1; 7 positions agree with TRBD1. Germline-derived CDR1 and CDR2 are SEHNR and FQNEAQ (reference sequence). The ends lost 2 bases at V and 1 base at J; junction bases unmatched: 1. The CDR3 contains 14 residues. The CDR3 DNA reads TGTGCCAGCAGCTTAACAGGGGCGAACACTGAAGCTTTCTTT. Its protein product is CASSLTGANTEAFF. The entire variable domain, with the rest obtained from reference TRBV7-9 and TRBJ1-1, is as follows: DTGVSQNPRHKITKRGQNVTFRCDPISEHNRLYWYRQTLGQGPEFLTYFQNEAQLEKSRLLSDRFSAERPKGSFSTLEIQRTEQGDSAMYLCASSLTGANTEAFFGQGTRLTVV.

The genes are TRBV28 and TRBJ1-1; D is ambiguous. The CDR3 contains 13 residues. Trimming removed 2 bases at V and 1 base at J, with 5 bases between. CDR1 is MDHEN, CDR2 SYDVKM, per germline. In DNA form, the CDR3 reads TGTGCCAGCAGTTTAGAAGGGAACACTGAAGCTTTCTTT. The encoded protein is CASSLEGNTEAFF.

This clone was detected a few times. The V and J genes are TRBV7-9 and TRBJ2-1; a possible D gene is TRBD1 (5 bases). The V end lost 9 bases, the J end lost 4 bases, and 7 bases lay between the germline ends. The CDR3 has 11 residues. Germline V lookup: CDR1 SEHNR, CDR2 FQNEAQ (reference sequence). This CDR3 is CASQGYNEQFF. For the CDR3, the DNA is TGTGCCAGTCAGGGTTACAATGAGCAGTTCTTC.

This rearrangement joins TRBV10-3 to TRBJ1-2; 7 bases fit TRBD1. The CDR3 has 13 residues. Germline values: CDR1 ENHRY, CDR2 SYGVKD. The J segment lost 7 bases and the V segment lost 6 bases, leaving 8 bases of the junction unmatched. Here the CDR3 reads CAISGDRVAGYTF. CDR3 bases: TGTGCCATCAGCGGTGACAGGGTGGCTGGCTACACCTTC.

This chain uses TRBV6-5 with TRBJ1-3; perhaps TRBD1 as D (6 bases). The CDR3 contains 14 residues. V was pared by 6 bases and J by 4 bases, with 13 bases between. Germline values: CDR1 MNHEY, CDR2 SVGAGI. The CDR3 loop is CASSYTGKGNTIYF. CDR3 DNA sequence: TGTGCCAGCAGCTATACAGGGAAAGGAAACACCATATATTTT.

The V gene is TRBV6-1, the J gene TRBJ1-2; D is perhaps TRBD1 (6 bases). The CDR3 has 14 amino acids. Per the germline V gene, CDR1 is MNHNS and CDR2 is SASEGT. V lost 3 bases, J lost 4 bases, and 12 bases lay in between. CDR3 bases: TGTGCCAGCAGTGAGGGGGGGCTGGGCTATGGCTACACCTTC. This sequence encodes CASSEGGLGYGYTF.

The V and J genes are TRBV11-2 and TRBJ1-2; D is ambiguous. Germline lookup yields CDR1 SGHAT and CDR2 FQNNGV. V lost 0 bases, J lost 3 bases, and 5 bases lay in between. The CDR3 consists of 13 residues. CDR3 bases: TGTGCCAGCAGCTTAGATACAGACTATGGCTACACCTTC. Amino acid sequence: CASSLDTDYGYTF.

This clone was found a few times. V and J are TRBV6-1 and TRBJ2-1, with TRBD1 matching 8 bases. The germline V gene encodes CDR1 MNHNS and CDR2 SASEGT. The CDR3 is 15 residues long. After removal of 4 bases from V and 7 bases from J, the junction contained 9 bases not matched to a gene. CDR3 nucleotides: TGTGCCAGCAGTGTACGTGGACAGGGAGTAAATGAGCAGTTCTTC. Translation gives CASSVRGQGVNEQFF.

This clone was observed once. V is TRBV18 and J is TRBJ2-7; D is undetermined. Germline lookup yields CDR1 KGHSH and CDR2 LQKENI. This CDR3 contains 13 residues. V dropped 3 bases and J dropped 1 base, with 7 bases sitting between them. In nucleotides, the CDR3 is TGTGCCAGCTCACCCCCCTTGTCCTACGAGCAGTACGTC. It encodes CASSPPLSYEQYV.

The chain has TRBV4-2 and TRBJ1-5; 10 bases map to TRBD1. The germline CDR1 and CDR2 sequences are LGHNA and YNFKEQ. V lost 0 bases and J lost 1; bases outside the gene matches: 3. The CDR3 extends over 17 amino acids. The CDR3 bases are TGTGCCAGCAGCCAAGATAGGACAGGGGGGAGCAATCAGCCCCAGCATTTT. It yields the protein CASSQDRTGGSNQPQHF.

This chain connects TRBV6-6 to TRBJ1-5, with TRBD1 matching over 8 bases. This CDR3 spans 15 amino acids. CDR1 is MNHNY, CDR2 SVGAGI, per germline (reference sequence). V lost 6 bases to trimming and J lost 7 bases; unmatched junction nucleotides: 11. CDR3 region: CASSPHGAGGQPQHF. CDR3 DNA sequence: TGTGCCAGCAGCCCCCATGGAGCAGGGGGCCAGCCCCAGCATTTT.

The chain is built from TRBV7-2 and TRBJ2-1; 12 bases map to TRBD2. Germline lookup yields CDR1 SGHTA and CDR2 FQGNSA. Losses at the gene ends were 7 bases for V and 10 bases for J; bases not matched to a gene: 8. The CDR3 is made up of 14 amino acids. The CDR3 region has the DNA TGTGCCAGCACCGGGGTACTAGCGGGGGGAGAGCAGTTCTTC. This sequence encodes CASTGVLAGGEQFF.

The V call is TRBV6-1, the J call TRBJ1-2; the match to TRBD1 covers 7 bases. Per germline, CDR1 MNHNS and CDR2 SASEGT. The CDR3 has 13 amino acids. The junction had 0 bases not matched to a gene; V was cut back by 4 bases and J by 1 base. CDR3 coding DNA: TGTGCCAGCAGTGGACAGGGTAACTATGGCTACACCTTC. Translation gives CASSGQGNYGYTF.

The rearrangement uses TRBV5-8 and TRBJ1-4; weak D call: TRBD1 (6 bases). The ends were cut back, 0 bases at V and 8 bases at J, with 14 bases in the middle. The germline V gene has CDR1 SGHTS and CDR2 YDEGEE. The length of the CDR3 is 15 residues. CDR3 sequence (DNA): TGTGCCAGCAGCTTGGACACAGGGCGAGGAGAAAAACTGTTTTTT. It is translated as CASSLDTGRGEKLFF.

This clone was recorded once. Being one base from a much bigger clone, this may be a read error. Distinct nucleotide sequences in the sample also encode this CDR3. The chain has TRBV6-1 and TRBJ1-6; D unresolved. In germline, CDR1 is MNHNS, CDR2 SASEGT. V dropped 2 bases and J dropped 7 bases, with 6 bases sitting between them. The CDR3 contains 13 residues. The CDR3 sequence is CASSEKVNSPLHF. Here the CDR3 DNA reads TGTGCCAGCAGTGAAAAGGTGAATTCACCCCTCCACTTT.

The chain uses TRBV5-1 and TRBJ1-5; 7 bases agree with TRBD1. Germline lookup yields CDR1 SGHRS and CDR2 YFSETQ. This CDR3 contains 15 residues. J gave up 1 base and V 3 bases, and 4 bases lay outside the gene matches. The CDR3 region is CASSSQGRSNQPQHF. The CDR3 DNA is TGCGCCAGCAGCTCACAGGGGAGAAGCAATCAGCCCCAGCATTTT. The full variable domain, in which reference TRBV5-1 and TRBJ1-5 provide the parts outside the CDR3, is KAGVTQTPRYLIKTRGQQVTLSCSPISGHRSVSWYQQTPGQGLQFLFEYFSETQRNKGNFPGRFSGRQFSNSRSEMNVSTLELGDSALYLCASSSQGRSNQPQHFGDGTRLSIL.

The genes are TRBV28 and TRBJ1-6; D unresolved. The CDR3 spans 14 residues. Germline CDR1 reads MDHEN; CDR2 reads SYDVKM. V lost 6 bases and J lost 10, with 16 bases in between. CDR3 sequence: CASSRALDGSPLHF. CDR3 DNA sequence: TGTGCCAGCAGCCGGGCCCTTGATGGGTCACCCCTCCACTTT.

The V and J genes are TRBV19 and TRBJ2-5; D is unresolved. The CDR3 covers 13 residues. Germline V gene lookup returns CDR1 LNHDA and CDR2 SQIVND (reference sequence). V lost 4 bases, J lost 2 bases, and 8 bases lay in between. The CDR3 is CASSSGLQETQYF. The CDR3 DNA reads TGTGCCAGTAGTAGCGGTTTACAAGAGACCCAGTACTTC.